These T cell receptor beta chains were read from a single sample in a study of blood T cell dynamics during melanoma immunotherapy. Profiling relied on immunoSEQ multiplex PCR, and the TCRdb table lists in-frame clones only, not all of them. The profile shows 9,500 to 14,000 clones, around 78% of them singletons. The sequencing used blood, collected from a patient treated with checkpoint blockade. The receptors originated from a human donor with melanoma. The CDR3 runs from the conserved cysteine through the conserved F or W. The order of the fields is V gene, J gene, clone size, D gene, CDR3 length, CDR3 protein, CDR3 DNA. The D gene is left open where the match is weak. Rows give clone size only sometimes, using once, few, many, or a class for an expanded clone.

TRBV28	TRBJ1-3	few	TRBD1	17	CASSPHGQGGLGNTIYF	TGTGCCAGCAGCCCCCATGGACAGGGGGGCCTTGGAAACACCATATATTTT
TRBV5-1	TRBJ2-5	.	TRBD1	15	CASSTGQGLEETQYF	TGCGCCAGCAGCACGGGACAGGGGCTCGAAGAGACCCAGTACTTC
TRBV18	TRBJ1-1	.	.	13	CASSPGQNTEAFF	TGTGCCAGCTCACCCGGACAGAACACTGAAGCTTTCTTT
TRBV10-3	TRBJ1-6	few	TRBD1	13	CAISEQGKGSLHF	TGTGCCATCAGTGAACAGGGGAAGGGATCCCTCCACTTT
TRBV4-1	TRBJ1-3	few	.	16	CASSRGWPGLRNTIYF	TGCGCCAGCAGCCGTGGATGGCCAGGTCTTAGGAACACCATATATTTT
TRBV7-3	TRBJ1-3	.	.	15	CASSRGRAERNTIYF	TGTGCCAGCAGTCGAGGGAGGGCCGAAAGAAACACCATATATTTT
TRBV7-6	TRBJ2-5	.	TRBD2	14	CASSLASGEETQYF	TGTGCCAGCAGCTTAGCTAGCGGGGAAGAGACCCAGTACTTC
TRBV7-9	TRBJ1-1	few	.	14	CASSSPTGGGIAFF	TGTGCCAGCAGCTCCCCTACAGGAGGGGGAATAGCTTTCTTT
TRBV15	TRBJ2-7	.	.	15	CATSRAGGSQLKQYF	TGTGCCACCAGCAGAGCCGGCGGCAGTCAATTGAAGCAGTACTTC
TRBV30	TRBJ2-7	.	.	16	CAWSVQFGRGGYEQYF	TGTGCCTGGAGTGTACAGTTCGGCAGGGGAGGCTACGAGCAGTACTTC
TRBV28	TRBJ1-4	.	.	16	CASSLNPGTGGEKLFF	TGTGCCAGCAGTTTAAATCCCGGGACGGGGGGTGAAAAACTGTTTTTT
TRBV28	TRBJ1-1	once	.	14	CASSTVPGNTEAFF	TGTGCCAGCAGTACAGTTCCGGGGAACACTGAAGCTTTCTTT
TRBV2	TRBJ2-5	.	.	11	CARGAQETQYF	TGTGCCAGGGGGGCCCAAGAGACCCAGTACTTC
TRBV5-6	TRBJ2-1	.	.	14	CASSLRQSYNEQFF	TGTGCCAGCAGCTTAAGACAGTCCTACAATGAGCAGTTCTTC
TRBV4-2	TRBJ1-5	.	.	15	CASSQEGGAYQPQHF	TGTGCCAGCAGCCAAGAGGGGGGGGCCTATCAGCCCCAGCATTTT
TRBV9	TRBJ2-3	.	TRBD1	15	CASSPRTGGTDTQYF	TGTGCCAGCAGCCCCAGGACAGGGGGCACAGATACGCAGTATTTT
TRBV28	TRBJ1-2	.	.	17	CASSLVFLAVGGYGYTF	.
TRBV6-6	TRBJ1-2	once	.	13	CASSYGTLYGYTF	TGTGCCAGCAGTTACGGGACACTCTATGGCTACACCTTC
TRBV5-3	TRBJ1-2	once	.	13	CARSLRRSSGYTF	TGTGCCAGAAGCTTGCGCCGCAGCAGTGGCTACACCTTC
TRBV4-2	TRBJ2-2	.	.	18	CASSQRTRQEVNTGELFF	TGTGCCAGCAGCCAACGGACGAGACAGGAGGTAAACACCGGGGAGCTGTTTTTT
TRBV4-2	TRBJ1-6	.	.	16	CASSPRGGEENSPLHF	TGTGCCAGCAGCCCCCGGGGAGGGGAAGAGAATTCACCCCTCCACTTT
TRBV15	TRBJ2-7	.	TRBD2	17	CATSRGGASGRAYEQYF	TGTGCCACCAGCAGAGGGGGGGCTAGCGGGAGGGCCTACGAGCAGTACTTC
TRBV11-3	TRBJ2-5	few	TRBD2	16	CASSFGAGAPGETQYF	TGTGCCAGCAGCTTCGGAGCGGGAGCCCCAGGGGAGACCCAGTACTTC
TRBV4-1	TRBJ1-1	.	TRBD1	15	CASSPRTGVDTEAFF	TGCGCCAGCAGCCCTCGGACAGGGGTGGACACTGAAGCTTTCTTT
TRBV16	TRBJ1-4	.	.	13	CASSPRRDEKLFF	TGTGCCAGCAGCCCGCGGAGAGATGAAAAACTGTTTTTT
TRBV29-1	TRBJ1-1	few	.	12	CSVATGTTEAFF	TGCAGCGTCGCCACAGGGACCACTGAAGCTTTCTTT
TRBV11-2	TRBJ1-3	.	TRBD1	14	CASTGDFSGNTIYF	TGTGCCAGTACAGGGGACTTCTCTGGAAACACCATATATTTT
TRBV11-2	TRBJ2-7	once	.	13	CASSPQTVYEQYF	TGTGCCAGCAGCCCCCAGACAGTCTACGAGCAGTACTTC
TRBV7-9	TRBJ1-1	once	TRBD1	14	CASSLVQGPTEAFF	TGTGCCAGCAGCTTAGTACAGGGGCCCACTGAAGCTTTCTTT
TRBV6-5	TRBJ1-1	large	.	11	CASSYAEQAFF	TGTGCCAGCAGTTACGCCGAACAAGCTTTCTTT
TRBV5-1	TRBJ2-2	few	TRBD2	15	CASSKTSVGTGELFF	TGCGCCAGCAGCAAGACTAGCGTTGGCACCGGGGAGCTGTTTTTT
TRBV7-3	TRBJ2-1	.	.	13	CASSLPGQREQFF	TGTGCCAGCAGCTTACCAGGGCAACGGGAGCAGTTCTTC
TRBV6-6	TRBJ1-3	.	.	14	CASSRRGGGNTIYF	TGTGCCAGCAGCCGCCGAGGGGGGGGAAACACCATATATTTT
TRBV4-1	TRBJ2-5	.	TRBD2	18	CASSQVPGGRGGQETQYF	TGCGCCAGCAGCCAAGTGCCTGGGGGACGGGGGGGCCAAGAGACCCAGTACTTC
TRBV7-3	TRBJ2-7	.	TRBD1	13	CASSPRQGGKQYF	TGTGCCAGCAGCCCTCGACAGGGTGGCAAGCAGTACTTC
TRBV7-8	TRBJ1-2	medium-sized	.	15	CASSPTPFTNYGYTF	TGTGCCAGCAGCCCGACACCTTTTACTAACTATGGCTACACCTTC
TRBV9	TRBJ2-6	once	.	15	CASSPSGSGANVLTF	TGTGCCAGCAGCCCCTCCGGGTCTGGGGCCAACGTCCTGACTTTC
TRBV5-1	TRBJ1-2	.	TRBD1	14	CASSPGQGELGYTF	TGCGCCAGCAGCCCTGGACAGGGGGAACTCGGCTACACCTTC
TRBV4-2	TRBJ2-3	.	.	14	CASSQASPTDTQYF	TGTGCCAGCAGCCAAGCTAGCCCCACAGATACGCAGTATTTT
TRBV7-9	TRBJ2-1	.	.	16	CASSPLIGEVYNEQFF	TGTGCCAGCAGCCCCCTTATAGGGGAGGTGTACAATGAGCAGTTCTTC
TRBV29-1	TRBJ1-1	.	.	15	CSVEKAARFRTEAFF	TGCAGCGTTGAAAAGGCTGCGAGGTTTAGGACTGAAGCTTTCTTT
TRBV29-1	TRBJ1-3	medium-sized	.	13	CSVRQGGENTIYF	TGCAGCGTTCGGCAGGGAGGAGAAAACACCATATATTTT
TRBV6-6	TRBJ2-3	.	TRBD1	15	CASSPGQGSFDTQYF	TGTGCCAGCAGCCCGGGACAGGGCTCCTTCGATACGCAGTATTTT
TRBV13	TRBJ2-1	.	TRBD2	19	CASSSGTSGRGLSYNEQFF	TGTGCCAGCAGCTCCGGGACTAGCGGACGCGGCCTCTCGTACAATGAGCAGTTCTTC
TRBV5-1	TRBJ2-5	.	TRBD2	16	CASSLLPGLALETQYF	TGCGCCAGCAGCTTACTACCGGGACTAGCACTTGAGACCCAGTACTTC
TRBV7-2	TRBJ1-3	.	.	14	CASSLAGQGNTIYF	TGTGCCAGCAGCTTAGCAGGGCAAGGAAACACCATATATTTT
TRBV7-2	TRBJ1-5	few	.	13	CASSFRPNQPQHF	TGTGCCAGCAGCTTCCGTCCCAATCAGCCCCAGCATTTT
TRBV5-1	TRBJ2-5	.	.	12	CASSFYQETQYF	TGCGCCAGCAGCTTCTACCAAGAGACCCAGTACTTC
TRBV5-1	TRBJ1-6	.	TRBD1	19	CASSLAGTGSGSYNSPLHF	TGCGCCAGCAGCTTGGCCGGGACAGGGTCGGGCTCCTATAATTCACCCCTCCACTTT
TRBV2	TRBJ2-3	.	.	13	CASSAPFIYTQYF	TGTGCCAGCAGTGCTCCGTTCATATACACGCAGTATTTT
TRBV6-1	TRBJ1-5	.	.	15	CASRMGGSTNQPQHF	TGTGCCAGCAGGATGGGAGGGAGCACGAATCAGCCCCAGCATTTT
TRBV27	TRBJ1-6	.	.	16	CASSLRLSGYNSPLHF	TGTGCCAGCAGTTTAAGACTCTCGGGGTATAATTCACCCCTCCACTTT
TRBV14	TRBJ2-1	once	.	15	CASGDRKGPHNEQFF	TGTGCCAGCGGGGACCGAAAGGGCCCCCACAATGAGCAGTTCTTC
TRBV11-3	TRBJ2-2	.	.	12	CASSQVSGELFF	TGTGCCAGCAGCCAAGTCTCCGGGGAGCTGTTTTTT
TRBV18	TRBJ1-1	.	.	12	CASSPGQIEAFF	TGTGCCAGCTCACCGGGTCAAATTGAGGCTTTCTTT
TRBV11-2	TRBJ1-2	.	.	13	CASRDSINYGYTF	TGTGCCAGCAGGGACAGCATTAACTATGGCTACACCTTC
TRBV6-6	TRBJ2-1	.	.	13	CASSSGQWNEQFF	TGTGCCAGCAGTTCCGGACAGTGGAATGAGCAGTTCTTC